These T cell receptor beta chains were read from a single sample in a study of beta chain features in type 1 diabetes. The assay was immunoSEQ multiplex PCR, and TCRdb's table has in-frame clones only and misses some. The sample includes 150,000 to 190,000 clones, 10% of them seen just once. What was sequenced was central memory CD4+ T cells from blood. Source of these receptors: a man under 40 with type 1 diabetes. Both conserved end residues are part of each CDR3. A D gene is named only where the DNA matches it firmly. Clone size is given for some rows only: seen once, a few or many times, or a class if the clone is expanded.

j_call | v_call | clone_size | d_call | cdr3_aa | cdr3_nt
TRBJ1-4 | TRBV18 | - | - | CASSPNGLEKLFF | TGTGCCAGCTCACCTAACGGTTTGGAAAAACTGTTTTTT
TRBJ2-3 | TRBV28 | - | TRBD2 | CASSSPPLAGDTQYF | TGTGCCAGCAGTTCTCCCCCTCTAGCGGGAGATACGCAGTATTTT
TRBJ2-5 | TRBV29-1 | - | TRBD2 | CSVEPGLAGEQETQYF | TGCAGCGTTGAACCGGGACTAGCGGGTGAACAAGAGACCCAGTACTTC
TRBJ1-2 | TRBV7-8 | - | TRBD1 | CASSHGDRVGYGYTF | TGTGCCAGCAGCCACGGGGACAGGGTTGGCTATGGCTACACCTTC
TRBJ1-1 | TRBV2 | few | - | CASSKTTNRDTEAFF | TGTGCCAGCAGCAAAACCACCAACAGGGACACTGAAGCTTTCTTT
TRBJ1-2 | TRBV29-1 | few | TRBD1 | CSVRWAGGGYTF | TGCAGCGTGCGCTGGGCAGGGGGAGGCTACACCTTC
TRBJ1-5 | TRBV7-2 | - | - | CASSLGDTAPQHF | TGTGCCAGCAGCTTAGGGGACACGGCGCCCCAGCATTTT
TRBJ1-1 | TRBV19 | few | TRBD1 | CASSSGRGTGGGDTEAFF | TGTGCCAGTAGTTCGGGTCGGGGGACAGGGGGCGGAGACACTGAAGCTTTCTTT
TRBJ2-1 | TRBV11-2 | few | TRBD2 | CASSSGLGMRGGGGYEQFF | TGTGCCAGCAGCTCAGGACTAGGAATGCGCGGGGGTGGTGGATATGAGCAGTTCTTC
TRBJ2-1 | TRBV2 | - | - | CASQGNLQYNEQFF | TGTGCCAGTCAGGGTAATCTACAGTACAATGAGCAGTTCTTC
TRBJ2-3 | TRBV5-4 | - | TRBD1 | CATAGGADTQYF | TGTGCCACCGCAGGGGGCGCAGATACGCAGTATTTT
TRBJ1-1 | TRBV18 | - | - | CASSLFSGELNTEAFF | TGTGCCAGCTCACTTTTTTCTGGGGAGTTGAACACTGAAGCTTTCTTT
TRBJ1-5 | TRBV6-6 | - | TRBD1 | CATQGQGTNQPQHF | TGTGCCACCCAGGGACAGGGAACAAATCAGCCCCAGCATTTT
TRBJ2-2 | TRBV2 | few | - | CASSLSITWELFF | TGTGCCAGCAGCCTTTCTATAACCTGGGAGCTGTTTTTT
TRBJ2-3 | TRBV2 | - | - | CASSGLSGTDTQYF | TGTGCCAGCAGTGGACTTTCAGGGACAGATACGCAGTATTTT
TRBJ2-1 | TRBV11-2 | few | - | CASSLGSGGHNEQFF | TGTGCCAGCAGCTTAGGTTCAGGGGGGCACAATGAGCAGTTCTTC
TRBJ2-5 | TRBV6-1 | few | TRBD2 | CASSRSGSQETQYF | TGTGCCAGCAGCCGAAGCGGGAGCCAAGAGACCCAGTACTTC
TRBJ2-7 | TRBV7-9 | - | TRBD2 | CASSPGTSGDGEQYF | TGTGCCAGCAGCCCCGGGACTAGCGGTGATGGGGAGCAGTACTTC
TRBJ2-7 | TRBV29-1 | - | - | CSVDFQGDEQYF | TGCAGCGTTGATTTCCAGGGCGACGAGCAGTACTTC
TRBJ1-2 | TRBV6-5 | - | TRBD1 | CASRPTPGTGGGYTF | TGTGCCAGCAGGCCTACCCCAGGGACAGGGGGAGGCTACACCTTC
TRBJ2-1 | TRBV5-1 | - | TRBD1 | CASGRDRGNEQFF | TGCGCCAGCGGTCGGGACAGGGGGAATGAGCAGTTCTTC
TRBJ2-1 | TRBV7-2 | - | TRBD2 | CASTVAGGINEQFF | TGTGCCAGTACCGTAGCGGGAGGGATCAATGAGCAGTTCTTC
TRBJ2-1 | TRBV7-9 | - | - | CASSAESADYNEQFF | TGTGCCAGCAGCGCGGAGTCAGCGGATTACAATGAGCAGTTCTTC
TRBJ1-2 | TRBV4-3 | - | - | CASSQEERGSAGYTF | TGCGCCAGCAGCCAAGAAGAACGGGGATCGGCCGGCTACACCTTC
TRBJ1-1 | TRBV4-3 | - | - | CASSPDPISDMNTEAFF | TGCGCCAGCAGCCCTGATCCTATTTCAGACATGAACACTGAAGCTTTCTTT
TRBJ2-2 | TRBV7-9 | few | - | CASSLDRASTGELFF | TGTGCCAGCAGCTTAGATCGAGCGAGCACCGGGGAGCTGTTTTTT
TRBJ1-1 | TRBV13 | few | - | CASNGGRGIMNTEAFF | TGTGCCAGCAACGGGGGACGGGGGATCATGAACACTGAAGCTTTCTTT
TRBJ1-1 | TRBV28 | - | - | CASSLFAGAEAFF | TGTGCCAGCAGTTTATTTGCGGGGGCTGAAGCTTTCTTT
TRBJ2-5 | TRBV29-1 | few | - | CSVVLRRETQYF | TGCAGCGTTGTACTTCGAAGAGAGACCCAGTACTTC
TRBJ2-2 | TRBV7-2 | - | - | CASSLTVNTGELFF | TGTGCCAGCAGCTTGACAGTCAACACCGGGGAGCTGTTTTTT
TRBJ2-5 | TRBV5-1 | few | - | CASSTEYQETQYF | TGCGCCAGCTCAACAGAGTACCAAGAGACCCAGTACTTC
TRBJ2-3 | TRBV11-2 | few | - | CASSRGFEDLEYF | TGTGCCAGCAGCCGCGGGTTTGAGGATTTGGAGTATTTT
TRBJ2-7 | TRBV5-1 | - | - | CASSLEIQDEQYF | TGCGCCAGCAGCTTGGAAATCCAGGACGAGCAGTACTTC
TRBJ2-3 | TRBV5-4 | few | TRBD2 | CASSLGSGSTDTQYF | TGTGCCAGCAGCTTGGGTAGCGGGAGCACAGATACGCAGTATTTT
TRBJ2-5 | TRBV19 | - | - | CASSIGGQETQYF | TGTGCCAGTAGTATTGGAGGCCAAGAGACCCAGTACTTC
TRBJ2-6 | TRBV4-3 | - | TRBD2 | CASSQGLAGSSGANVLTF | TGCGCCAGCAGCCAAGGACTAGCGGGTAGCTCTGGGGCCAACGTCCTGACTTTC
TRBJ2-1 | TRBV5-1 | - | TRBD1 | CASSPNTGGDEQFF | TGCGCCAGCAGTCCGAATACAGGGGGCGATGAGCAGTTCTTC
TRBJ2-5 | TRBV5-6 | few | TRBD2 | CASSLGLSGRTQYF | TGTGCCAGCAGCTTAGGGTTGAGCGGGAGGACCCAGTACTTC
TRBJ2-1 | TRBV7-2 | few | - | CASSLQRNEQFF | TGTGCCAGCAGCTTACAACGGAATGAGCAGTTCTTC
TRBJ2-3 | TRBV19 | few | TRBD2 | CASRTSVASTDTQYF | TGTGCCAGTAGGACTAGCGTGGCATCCACAGATACGCAGTATTTT
TRBJ2-7 | TRBV28 | - | TRBD1 | CASSSPGQGASYEQYF | TGTGCCAGCAGTTCCCCGGGACAGGGGGCCTCCTACGAGCAGTACTTC
TRBJ1-1 | TRBV7-9 | few | - | CASSPPGVLGGSFF | TGTGCCAGCAGCCCTCCAGGGGTTTTGGGCGGTTCTTTCTTT
TRBJ2-5 | TRBV19 | few | - | CASAPGGTHRETQYF | TGTGCCAGTGCCCCCGGCGGGACCCATAGGGAGACCCAGTACTTC
TRBJ2-5 | TRBV5-1 | - | TRBD2 | CASSLAAGREETQYF | TGCGCCAGCAGCTTGGCGGCAGGGAGGGAAGAGACCCAGTACTTC
TRBJ2-5 | TRBV5-1 | - | TRBD2 | CASSLSGRSQETQYF | TGCGCCAGCAGCCTTAGCGGGAGGAGTCAAGAGACCCAGTACTTC
TRBJ2-1 | TRBV19 | - | - | CASSMWSAERPNEQFF | TGTGCCAGTAGTATGTGGTCGGCGGAGCGGCCCAATGAGCAGTTCTTC
TRBJ1-5 | TRBV5-6 | - | - | CASSSLGTGDQPQHF | TGTGCCAGCAGCTCCCTGGGTACAGGTGATCAGCCCCAGCATTTT
TRBJ2-3 | TRBV11-1 | - | TRBD2 | CASSLGGRIVDTQYF | TGTGCCAGCAGCTTAGGCGGGAGGATAGTGGATACGCAGTATTTT
TRBJ2-5 | TRBV5-6 | - | TRBD2 | CASSLRTGTSGAGTQYF | TGTGCCAGCAGCCTTAGAACCGGGACTAGCGGAGCGGGGACCCAGTACTTC
TRBJ2-5 | TRBV18 | - | TRBD2 | CASSPGTSGRETQYF | TGTGCCAGCTCACCGGGGACTAGCGGGAGAGAGACCCAGTACTTC
TRBJ2-7 | TRBV18 | few | TRBD1 | CASSPPTGGLGEQYF | TGTGCCAGCTCACCACCGACAGGGGGCTTGGGGGAGCAGTACTTC
TRBJ2-5 | TRBV6-1 | - | - | CASSERRGTQYF | TGTGCCAGCAGTGAAAGGAGGGGGACCCAGTACTTC
TRBJ2-2 | TRBV7-9 | - | TRBD1 | CASSHRGPQMNTGELFF | TGTGCCAGCAGCCACAGGGGGCCGCAGATGAACACCGGGGAGCTGTTTTTT
TRBJ2-1 | TRBV7-6 | - | - | CASSHPRASSNEQFF | TGTGCCAGCAGTCACCCTAGAGCTAGCAGCAATGAGCAGTTCTTC
TRBJ2-7 | TRBV29-1 | few | - | CSVDVGSGLEQYF | TGCAGCGTTGACGTCGGGAGTGGGCTCGAGCAGTACTTC
TRBJ1-2 | TRBV18 | - | TRBD1 | CASSQDRDHGYTF | TGTGCCAGCTCACAAGACAGGGACCATGGCTACACCTTC
TRBJ2-7 | TRBV5-4 | - | - | CASSTTTEGLPSYEQYF | TGTGCCAGCAGCACCACCACGGAGGGACTTCCTTCCTACGAGCAGTACTTC
TRBJ1-5 | TRBV2 | - | TRBD1 | CASSSGQVVVPQHF | TGTGCCAGCAGCTCTGGACAGGTGGTGGTGCCCCAGCATTTT
TRBJ2-2 | TRBV4-2 | many | - | CASSQGLTGELFF | TGTGCCAGCAGCCAAGGACTCACCGGGGAGCTGTTTTTT
TRBJ2-2 | TRBV15 | - | TRBD2 | CATSRDESSGNTGELFF | TGTGCCACCAGCAGAGATGAATCTAGCGGGAACACCGGGGAGCTGTTTTTT